The 2 T cell receptor beta chains given below trace back to one sample, sequenced in a study of T-cell reconstitution after alpha-beta-depleted transplantation in children. This sample's TCRbeta library carried unique molecular identifier barcodes. TCRdb re-analysed the PCR reads in MiXCR, keeping a single row per CDR3 protein. The sample lists approximately 230,000 distinct CDR3 sequences; about 24% were seen once. Specimen: PBMCs, mostly from graft donor cells, collected 360 days after TCRalphabeta/CD19-depleted stem cell transplant. All receptors come from a female patient younger than 10 who had a stem cell transplant for congenital amegakaryocytic thrombocytopenia, so the T cells may come from the graft donor.

The chain recombines TRBV12-3 or TRBV12-4 with TRBJ2-2, with D possibly matching TRBD2 (6 bases). V was cut by 9 bases and J by 6 bases, with 14 bases left in between. There are 13 residues in the CDR3. The CDR3 is CASRPAGPGELFF. Here the CDR3 DNA reads TGTGCCAGTAGGCCGGCGGGGCCCGGGGAGCTGTTTTTT.

This clonotype was counted a few times. The chain recombines TRBV9 with TRBJ1-1; 7 nucleotides match TRBD1. Germline V gene sequence: CDR1 SGDLS, CDR2 YYNGEE. Germline trimming cut 0 bases from V and 8 bases from J; bases unmatched to any gene: 4. This CDR3 contains 13 residues. CDR3 sequence (DNA): TGTGCCAGCAGCGTAGGGGTGGGACAGGAAGCTTTCTTT. Residues: CASSVGVGQEAFF.